This passage covers 16 T cell receptor beta chains from one sample sequenced in a study of regulatory dendritic cells for organ transplantation. This table comes from immunoSEQ multiplex PCR, and its TCRdb copy is limited to in-frame clones, with some not included. The sample shows 30,000 to 40,000 clones, approximately 88% of them seen only once. The sequencing sample was made of naive CD4+ T cells from blood. Subset indicated: CD45RA+ naive T cells. These receptor sequences come from a human donor in good health.

The chain couples TRBV7-6 to TRBJ2-7, with TRBD2 as a possible D gene (6 bases). Germline V CDR1 and CDR2: SGHVS, FNYEAQ. Trimming stripped 8 bases from V and 2 bases from J, with 10 bases between. The CDR3 is made up of 12 amino acids. The DNA for the CDR3 is TGTGCCAGCGGGAGGACCACCTACGAGCAGTACTTC. Amino acid sequence: CASGRTTYEQYF. Full variable domain (remainder filled in from reference TRBV7-6 and TRBJ2-7): GAGVSQSPRYKVTKRGQDVALRCDPISGHVSLYWYRQALGQGPEFLTYFNYEAQQDKSGLPNDRFSAERPEGSISTLTIQRTEQRDSAMYRCASGRTTYEQYFGPGTRLTVT.

A note on this clone: Compared with germline, one end of the junction differs, possibly owing to a read error. V is TRBV18 and J is TRBJ1-3, with a weak D call TRBD1 (6 bases). Germline V gene sequence: CDR1 KGHSH, CDR2 LQKENI. The CDR3 runs to 15 residues. In nucleotides, the CDR3 is TGTGCCAGTTCACAGGGACGGGCTTCTGGAAACACCATATATTTT. The encoded protein is CASSQGRASGNTIYF.

CDR3 DNA sequence: TGTGCCAGCAGCCTAGACCGGGACCAACTTCTCGGGGAGCAGTACTTC. Amino acid sequence: CASSLDRDQLLGEQYF. The genes are TRBV4-2 and TRBJ2-7, with D perhaps assigned TRBD1 or TRBD2 (5 bases each). Germline V lookup: CDR1 LGHNA, CDR2 YNFKEQ. The CDR3 is 16 residues long. Trimming took 4 bases from V and 7 from J, leaving 23 bases between them.

The chain uses TRBV18 and TRBJ2-7, with 10 bases aligning to TRBD2. CDR3 length: 16 residues. Losses at the gene ends were 2 bases for V and 4 bases for J; bases not matched to a gene: 8. Germline CDR1 KGHSH, CDR2 LQKENI. DNA for the CDR3: TGTGCCAGCTCACCATCGAGCGGGAGGGCCCAATACGAGCAGTACTTC. Translated: CASSPSSGRAQYEQYF.

The chain recombines TRBV5-1 with TRBJ2-3; 7 bases match TRBD1. The CDR3 sequence is 14 residues long. CDR1 and CDR2 from the germline V gene are SGHRS and YFSETQ. V was pared by 4 bases and J by 0 bases, with 2 bases of the junction left unmatched. The CDR3 DNA sequence: TGCGCCAGCAGCCTGGGACAGAGCACAGATACGCAGTATTTT. As protein: CASSLGQSTDTQYF.

The V and J genes are TRBV4-1 and TRBJ2-3; the D gene is possibly TRBD2 (5 bases). The CDR3 covers 16 residues. CDR1 and CDR2 (germline): MGHRA, YSYEKL. V gave up 4 bases and J gave up 11 bases, with 25 bases separating them. The CDR3, as DNA: TGCGCCAGCAGCCGCGACACCATGACGGGGATGAGAGGGCAGTATTTT. Translation: CASSRDTMTGMRGQYF.

The chain carries TRBV19 and TRBJ1-2; D is unresolved. Trimming stripped 6 bases from V and 2 bases from J, with 16 bases between. Germline assignment: CDR1 LNHDA and CDR2 SQIVND (reference sequence). The CDR3 sequence is 15 residues long. CDR3 amino acids: CASRTRFLLNYGYTF. In DNA, the CDR3 is TGTGCCAGTAGGACCAGGTTTCTGCTGAACTATGGCTACACCTTC.

The chain joins TRBV5-5 to TRBJ1-1, with D perhaps matching TRBD1 (6 bases). CDR1 is SGHKS and CDR2 is YYEKEE in the germline V gene (reference sequence). The ends were cut back, 3 bases at V and 1 base at J, with 7 bases in the middle. The CDR3 covers 13 residues. This CDR3 is CASSWTANTEAFF. In DNA, the CDR3 is TGTGCCAGCAGCTGGACAGCGAACACTGAAGCTTTCTTT.

This chain connects TRBV5-1 to TRBJ2-5; unclear D gene. This CDR3 has 14 amino acids. V was pared by 0 bases and J by 5 bases, with 11 bases between. From germline, CDR1 is SGHRS and CDR2 YFSETQ. CDR3 region: CASSLVSSRETQYF. In DNA form, the CDR3 reads TGCGCCAGCAGCTTGGTCAGTTCGCGGGAGACCCAGTACTTC.

The rearrangement links TRBV5-5 to TRBJ1-1; D is uncertain. The V gene's germline CDR1 is SGHKS and CDR2 YYEKEE (reference sequence). This CDR3 contains 13 residues. Trimming removed 2 bases from V and 2 bases from J, with 7 bases in between. In DNA, the CDR3 is TGTGCCAGCAGCTTCGGCTCAAACACTGAAGCTTTCTTT. It yields the protein CASSFGSNTEAFF.

This chain connects TRBV5-8 to TRBJ2-1; TRBD1 matches 7 bases. The germline V gene has CDR1 SGHTS and CDR2 YDEGEE. The CDR3 has 15 residues. V shed 1 base, J shed 2 bases, and the junction held 3 bases outside the gene matches. DNA for the CDR3: TGTGCCAGCAGCTTGCGACAGGGAGCCTACAATGAGCAGTTCTTC. Its translation: CASSLRQGAYNEQFF.

This sequence joins TRBV28 and TRBJ1-2; D not certain. V dropped 6 bases and J dropped 0 bases, with 14 bases sitting between them. This CDR3 spans 15 amino acids. CDR1 is MDHEN, CDR2 SYDVKM, per germline. CDR3 amino acids: CASSNLEQTNYGYTF. The CDR3 bases are TGTGCCAGCAGCAACCTCGAACAGACTAACTATGGCTACACCTTC.

The chain employs TRBV29-1 and TRBJ2-1; the D call may be TRBD1 or TRBD2 (6 bases each). Germline V gene data show CDR1 as SQVTM and CDR2 as ANQGSEA. The CDR3 consists of 14 residues. V was clipped by 7 bases and J by 6 bases, with 19 bases between them. The CDR3 here is CSAIAGAGINEQFF. The CDR3, as DNA: TGCAGCGCAATTGCAGGGGCGGGGATCAATGAGCAGTTCTTC.

This clone was counted a few times. This rearrangement joins TRBV2 to TRBJ2-7; tentatively, D is TRBD2 (5 bases). CDR3 length: 15 residues. Germline CDR1 is SNHLY and CDR2 is FYNNEI. The ends were cut back, 7 bases at V and 0 bases at J, with 16 bases in the middle. The chain's CDR3 is CASTTDGVSSYEQYF. In DNA form, the CDR3 reads TGTGCCAGCACCACTGACGGGGTAAGCTCCTACGAGCAGTACTTC.

The rearrangement joins TRBV7-2 to TRBJ2-7; TRBD1 matches at 12 bases. Germline CDR1 SGHTA, CDR2 FQGNSA. V lost 1 base, J lost 4 bases, and 2 bases stayed unmatched. This CDR3 region has 15 residues. The CDR3 DNA is TGTGCCAGCAGCTTAGAGGGACAGGGGGCTTACGAGCAGTACTTC. Amino acid sequence: CASSLEGQGAYEQYF.

This sequence joins TRBV25-1 and TRBJ2-2; D remains ambiguous. The V gene lost 7 bases and the J gene lost 0 bases, with 9 bases spanning the gap. The length of the CDR3 is 14 residues. The V gene's germline CDR1 is MGHDK and CDR2 SYGVNS. CDR3 bases: TGTGCCAGCAATAAGGGATCGAACACCGGGGAGCTGTTTTTT. Protein product: CASNKGSNTGELFF. Using reference TRBV25-1 and TRBJ2-2 for the parts outside the CDR3, the full variable domain is EADIYQTPRYLVIGTGKKITLECSQTMGHDKMYWYQQDPGMELHLIHYSYGVNSTEKGDLSSESTVSRIRTEHFPLTLESARPSHTSQYLCASNKGSNTGELFFGEGSRLTVL.